This T cell receptor beta chain stems from a study of blood T cell repertoires in COVID-19. Study-wide context: Samples came from the United States, Italy and Spain, spanning acute and convalescent COVID-19. T cells, B-cell-depleted T cells, or PBMCs supplied cDNA or gDNA.

CDR1 SGHDN and CDR2 FVKESK come from the germline V gene. Trimming removed 1 base at V and 8 bases at J, with 11 bases between. The CDR3 spans 13 residues. Authors' analysis steps: Amplified reference gene primers provided the basis for estimating nucleated cell counts. Some clones are missing from TCRdb's copy, which holds only in-frame ones; the method was immunoSEQ multiplex PCR. The D gene and trimming were derived from the DNA, and the V and J assignments and clone size from that table. The sample comprises 150,000 to 180,000 clones, about 90% of which are singletons, and 0.5% to 0.55% rests with the top ten.

J is TRBJ2-5 and V is TRBV14; perhaps TRBD2 as D (6 bases). Sequencing input: peripheral blood. The TCR originated in a man between 45 and 60 years old with acute or convalescent COVID-19. The chain's CDR3 is CASSQASRDTQYF. CDR3 coding DNA: TGTGCCAGCAGCCAAGCGTCGCGGGATACCCAGTACTTC. The complete variable domain, with remaining parts taken from reference TRBV14 and TRBJ2-5, reads EAGVTQFPSHSVIEKGQTVTLRCDPISGHDNLYWYRRVMGKEIKFLLHFVKESKQDESGMPNNRFLAERTGGTYSTLKVQPAELEDSGVYFCASSQASRDTQYFGPGTRLLVL.